This T cell receptor (beta chain) was sequenced during a study of early T cells in non-severe SARS-CoV-2 infection. About the study: Chains stayed unpaired after sequencing of bulk RNA from unsorted whole blood. Study observations and caveats: Sequences matched to VDJdb favored anti-spike CD8 responses, while private and CD4 specificities were missed.

This CDR3 has 16 residues. With V trimmed by 4 bases and J by 2 bases, 7 bases remained unmatched. Germline assignment: CDR1 ENHRY and CDR2 SYGVKD. This clonotype was seen many times. Its antigen remains unknown. Unique molecular identifiers (one per individual cDNA molecule) were attached. TCRdb fed the 5' RACE reads into MiXCR, producing one record per CDR3 protein. Of roughly 45,000 distinct CDR3 sequences listed, about 4% are singletons. Source material: whole blood. The origin of this receptor is an adult who was a healthcare worker with PCR-confirmed SARS-CoV-2 infection or an uninfected control (not recorded which). This chain links TRBV10-3 with TRBJ2-3, with TRBD2 matching 9 bases. The CDR3 DNA is TGTGCCATCAGTGCCGGGACTAGCTCACACACAGATACGCAGTATTTT. Residues: CAISAGTSSHTDTQYF.